These T cell receptor beta chains were read from a single sample in a study of cytomegalovirus exposure and HLA in healthy donors. The protocol was immunoSEQ multiplex PCR, while the TCRdb copy is restricted to in-frame clones and leaves out a portion. The table shows some 130,000 clones, with approximately 80% occurring only once. Source material: PBMCs. These receptor sequences come from a male donor in good health and CMV-seropositive. Both conserved end residues are part of each CDR3. The D gene is left open where the match is weak. A clone size is listed for some rows: how often the clone was seen (once, few, many), or a class if it is expanded.

>TRBD2|-|TRBJ2-1|17|TRBV28
CASSFTRGGRALNEQFF
TGTGCCAGCAGCTTCACCCGGGGGGGACGGGCCCTCAATGAGCAGTTCTTC
>-|-|TRBJ1-4|13|TRBV11-1
CASSPGANEKLFF
TGTGCCAGCAGCCCGGGAGCTAATGAAAAACTGTTTTTT
>TRBD2|once|TRBJ2-3|15|TRBV29-1
CSGTSGRRATDTQYF
TGCAGCGGGACTAGCGGGAGGAGGGCGACAGATACGCAGTATTTT
>-|-|TRBJ2-3|15|TRBV6-1
CASSAPLGLHDTQYF
TGTGCCAGCAGTGCACCGTTGGGACTCCACGATACGCAGTATTTT
>TRBD2|-|TRBJ2-1|14|TRBV19
CASSSQLASNEQFF
TGTGCCAGTAGTTCCCAACTAGCGAGCAATGAGCAGTTCTTC
>-|-|TRBJ1-2|13|TRBV28
CASISLENYGYTF
TGTGCCAGCATTTCACTGGAGAACTATGGCTACACCTTC
>TRBD1|-|TRBJ1-2|15|TRBV10-3
CAINQQGGQYYGYTF
TGTGCCATCAACCAACAGGGGGGCCAATACTATGGCTACACCTTC
>TRBD1|-|TRBJ1-5|15|TRBV7-8
CASSLGTGSNQPQHF
TGTGCCAGCAGCTTAGGGACAGGGTCTAATCAGCCCCAGCATTTT
>-|-|TRBJ1-2|13|TRBV28
CASSLGGAAGYTF
TGTGCCAGCAGTTTAGGGGGGGCGGCTGGCTACACCTTC
>-|-|TRBJ2-4|13|TRBV5-4
CASRDQGDYIQYF
TGTGCCAGCAGAGATCAGGGGGACTACATTCAGTACTTC
>-|few|TRBJ2-7|14|TRBV7-9
CSSSFPGFTYEQYF
TGTTCCAGCAGCTTTCCGGGATTCACCTACGAGCAGTACTTC
>-|-|TRBJ2-7|13|TRBV9
CASSVGSSYEQYF
TGTGCCAGCAGCGTAGGGAGCTCCTACGAGCAGTACTTC
>TRBD1|-|TRBJ2-2|16|TRBV9
CASSATGGRVTGELFF
TGTGCCAGCAGCGCCACAGGGGGGAGAGTCACCGGGGAGCTGTTTTTT
>-|-|TRBJ2-7|17|TRBV7-9
CASSLDLTGSLLYEQYF
TGTGCCAGCAGCTTAGATTTGACAGGCTCTCTCCTATACGAGCAGTACTTC
>TRBD2|-|TRBJ2-1|15|TRBV6-1
CATEGLAGERNEQFF
TGTGCCACCGAGGGCTTAGCGGGGGAGAGGAATGAGCAGTTCTTC
>-|-|TRBJ1-1|15|TRBV7-2
CASSLVAKMNTEAFF
TGTGCCAGCAGCTTAGTGGCAAAGATGAACACTGAAGCTTTCTTT